The clone carrying this TCR beta chain was counted only a few times. Preparing the TCRbeta library involved the use of unique molecular identifiers. Each CDR3 protein gets one entry after TCRdb re-called the PCR reads with MiXCR. The sample has 300,000 to 400,000 distinct CDR3 sequences, 16% seen once. Germline V gives CDR1 SGHTA, CDR2 FQGNSA. V lost 3 bases, J lost 7 bases, and 21 bases stayed unmatched. This CDR3 region has 18 residues. This sample is part of a study of T-cell reconstitution after alpha-beta-depleted transplantation in children. The clonotype was recovered from a male patient between 2 and 9 years old who had a stem cell transplant for acute lymphoblastic leukemia, so the T cells may come from the graft donor. This specimen consisted of PBMCs, mostly from graft donor cells, obtained 360 days after TCRalphabeta/CD19-depleted stem cell transplant. V is TRBV7-2 and J is TRBJ2-7, with 7 bases fitting TRBD2. CDR3 bases: TGTGCCAGCAGCTTTCGCTTAGCCAAAAAGGGGAGGGCCATAGAGCAGTACTTC. It yields the protein CASSFRLAKKGRAIEQYF.